This section outlines one T cell receptor (beta chain) sequence together with its context. The sample originates from a study of cytomegalovirus exposure and HLA in healthy donors. Primers for the PCR totalled 60 Vbeta and 13 Jbeta. Assay used: immunoSEQ multiplex PCR; TCRdb lists only in-frame clones, some missing. The sample yields some 150,000 clones, about 10% seen once. The CDR3 is 17 amino acids. V gave up 1 base and J gave up 7 bases; unmatched junction bases: 13. Germline V gene data show CDR1 as SGHNT and CDR2 as YYREEE (reference sequence). This sequence was found in a woman aged 40 to 49 in good health and CMV-seropositive. The genes are TRBV5-4 and TRBJ2-1, with 8 positions matching TRBD2. The specimen sequenced was PBMCs. The DNA for the CDR3 is TGTGCCAGCAGCTTGATCCTCGGGGGGGGGCCGGGGAATGAGCAGTTCTTC. Protein: CASSLILGGGPGNEQFF.